One sample yielded the 26 T cell receptor beta chains listed below, sequenced in a study of blood T cell repertoires in COVID-19. Measured with immunoSEQ multiplex PCR; TCRdb has only the in-frame clones, and not every one. The sample consists of approximately 50,000 clones, more than 75% of them appearing once. Sequenced sample: peripheral blood. These receptors all come from a human donor in a cohort sampled during active COVID-19.

This chain links TRBV6-5 with TRBJ1-1; perhaps TRBD1 as D (6 bases). Germline values: CDR1 MNHEY, CDR2 SVGAGI. The CDR3 contains 12 residues. V lost 6 bases and J 5 bases, leaving 10 bases between the germline ends. The CDR3 bases are TGTGCCAGCAGGGCAGGGGTTACTGAAGCTTTCTTT. It is translated as CASRAGVTEAFF.

This rearrangement joins TRBV21-1 to TRBJ1-2; the DNA was not used to check the table's D call, TRBD1. TRBV21-1 is designated a pseudogene. The CDR3 is 16 amino acids. The CDR3 spells CASSKTGQGANYGYTF. In nucleotides, the CDR3 is TGTGCCAGCAGCAAAACCGGACAGGGGGCTAACTATGGCTACACCTTC.

V usage is TRBV6-6 and J usage is TRBJ1-1; a weak D match, TRBD1 (5 bases). Germline assignment: CDR1 MNHNY and CDR2 SVGAGI (reference sequence). The V and J ends lost 2 bases and 2 bases respectively, with 15 bases between them. CDR3 length: 16 amino acids. The DNA of the CDR3 is TGTGCCAGCAGTTACGGTGGGGCGATAGGAAACACTGAAGCTTTCTTT. It is translated as CASSYGGAIGNTEAFF.

As to this clone: The junction and the germline gene differ at one end; a read error may be behind it. The chain couples TRBV7-7 to TRBJ2-1; a possible D gene is TRBD2 (5 bases). The CDR3 has 14 residues. Germline V CDR1 and CDR2: SSHAT, FNYEAQ (reference sequence). The CDR3 spells CASSRGGIYNEQFF. The CDR3 region has the DNA TGTGCTAGCAGCCGCGGAGGAATCTACAATGAGCAGTTCTTC.

The chain joins TRBV3-1 (or the pseudogene TRBV3-2) to TRBJ2-7, with D possibly being TRBD1 (5 bases). Germline values: CDR1 LGHDT, CDR2 YNNKEL (reference sequence). The CDR3 has 13 residues. The ends were cut back, 3 bases at V and 7 bases at J, with 13 bases in the middle. In DNA form, the CDR3 reads TGTGCCAGCAGCCAGGGGCACTCGTGGGAGCAGTACTTC. Translating gives CASSQGHSWEQYF.

V is TRBV24-1 and J is TRBJ2-5; 11 nucleotides line up with TRBD2. The V and J ends lost 5 bases and 4 bases, in that order; junction bases with no gene match: 8. CDR1 is KGHDR and CDR2 is SFDVKD in the germline V gene. This CDR3 contains 16 residues. As DNA, the CDR3 is TGTGCCACCAGTGGACATAGCGGGAGGGCCGGAGAGACCCAGTACTTC. It translates to CATSGHSGRAGETQYF.

The chain uses TRBV7-2 and TRBJ1-5; tentatively, D is TRBD1 (6 bases). Germline values: CDR1 SGHTA, CDR2 FQGNSA. CDR3 length equals 15 residues. V was shortened by 0 bases and J by 2 bases, with 8 bases between the two germline ends. DNA of the CDR3: TGTGCCAGCAGCTTAGCTGCAGGGGGCAATCAGCCCCAGCATTTT. Translation: CASSLAAGGNQPQHF.

This sequence joins TRBV11-1 and TRBJ2-1, with 11 bases aligning to TRBD2. The CDR3 has 16 residues. Per the germline V gene, CDR1 is SGHAT and CDR2 is FQDESV (reference sequence). Trimming at V came to 5 bases and at J to 8 bases, leaving 11 bases not matched to a gene. Written as DNA, the CDR3 is TGTGCCAGCAGCCCCCTGGGTAGCGGGAGGGAAGATGAGCAGTTCTTC. It codes for CASSPLGSGREDEQFF.

Details on this clone: Relative to the germline gene, one junction end is altered; a read error may explain this. The gene calls are TRBV7-3 and TRBJ2-1, with 11 bases identical to TRBD1. Germline V gene sequence: CDR1 SGHTA, CDR2 FQGTGA. The CDR3 spans 16 residues. The chain's CDR3 is CASSLTGDRGINEQFF. In DNA, the CDR3 is TGTGCCAGCAGCCTAACGGGGGACAGGGGGATCAATGAGCAGTTCTTC.

The V and J genes are TRBV5-6 and TRBJ2-3, with D possibly TRBD1 on 6 matching bases. This CDR3 has 16 amino acids. Looked up from germline, CDR1 is SGHDT and CDR2 is YYEEEE. V dropped 0 bases and J dropped 3 bases, with 14 bases sitting between them. The CDR3 region is CASSLVLTGGTDTQYF. DNA of the CDR3: TGTGCCAGCAGCTTGGTACTGACAGGTGGGACAGATACGCAGTATTTT. The entire variable domain, with the rest obtained from reference TRBV5-6 and TRBJ2-3, is as follows: DAGVTQSPTHLIKTRGQQVTLRCSPKSGHDTVSWYQQALGQGPQFIFQYYEEEERQRGNFPDRFSGHQFPNYSSELNVNALLLGDSALYLCASSLVLTGGTDTQYFGPGTRLTVL.

The J gene is TRBJ2-1, the V gene TRBV4-1; 8 bases map to TRBD2. Germline V gene sequence: CDR1 MGHRA, CDR2 YSYEKL. The CDR3 has 14 amino acids. Trimming took 7 bases from V and 6 from J; bases not matched to a gene: 8. CDR3 region: CASKLAGGGNEQFF. In DNA, the CDR3 is TGCGCCAGCAAATTGGCGGGAGGAGGCAATGAGCAGTTCTTC.

The CDR3 loop reads CASSTPGDPVLGGANVLTF. For the CDR3, the DNA is TGTGCCAGTAGTACCCCAGGGGACCCGGTGCTCGGTGGGGCCAACGTCCTGACTTTC. V gene TRBV19 combines with J gene TRBJ2-6, with a weak D call TRBD1 (6 bases). Germline V CDR1 and CDR2: LNHDA, SQIVND (reference sequence). The germline V and J ends were trimmed by 4 bases and 3 bases, with 22 bases remaining between them. The CDR3 spans 19 residues.

This rearrangement joins TRBV5-6 to TRBJ1-5; 7 nucleotides agree with TRBD1. Germline CDR1 is SGHDT and CDR2 is YYEEEE. The CDR3 runs 13 residues. The V gene end was trimmed by 2 bases and the J gene end by 7 bases; junction bases not matched to a gene: 3. This chain's CDR3 is CASSFARGQPQHF. DNA of the CDR3: TGTGCCAGCAGCTTCGCCAGGGGGCAGCCCCAGCATTTT.

V usage is TRBV7-8 and J usage is TRBJ1-2; 7 bases are shared with TRBD1. The V and J ends lost 3 bases and 7 bases, in that order; junction bases with no gene match: 5. This CDR3 comprises 13 residues. From germline, CDR1 is SGHVS and CDR2 FQNEAQ. CDR3 DNA sequence: TGTGCCAGCAGCTTCAGGGGGGTCGGTGGCTACACCTTC. As protein: CASSFRGVGGYTF.

This chain joins TRBV2 and TRBJ1-6, with TRBD1 matching over 8 bases. The CDR3 has 19 amino acids. Looked up from germline, CDR1 is SNHLY and CDR2 is FYNNEI. V gave up 6 bases and J gave up 0 bases; unmatched junction bases: 13. The CDR3: CASSGFQTGASSYNSPLHF. The CDR3, as DNA: TGTGCCAGCAGCGGGTTCCAGACAGGGGCGAGCTCCTATAATTCACCCCTCCACTTT.

The rearrangement links TRBV2 to TRBJ2-5; TRBD2 agrees at 13 bases. This CDR3 region has 15 residues. Trimming at V came to 6 bases and at J to 2 bases, leaving 3 bases not matched to a gene. Germline V lookup: CDR1 SNHLY, CDR2 FYNNEI. CDR3 DNA sequence: TGTGCCAGCAGCGGGACTAGCGGGACTCAAGAGACCCAGTACTTC. This translates into CASSGTSGTQETQYF.

This clone is medium-sized (0.01 to 0.1%) in the sample. The chain couples TRBV25-1 to TRBJ1-6; the D is unclear. Trimming took 4 bases from V and 10 from J, leaving 14 bases between them. Germline CDR1 and CDR2: MGHDK and SYGVNS. The CDR3 has 14 residues. CDR3 sequence (DNA): TGTGCCAGCAGTGCCCGGGGTTTCAAATCACCCCTCCACTTT. Translating gives CASSARGFKSPLHF. Variable domain in full (rest from reference TRBV25-1 and TRBJ1-6): EADIYQTPRYLVIGTGKKITLECSQTMGHDKMYWYQQDPGMELHLIHYSYGVNSTEKGDLSSESTVSRIRTEHFPLTLESARPSHTSQYLCASSARGFKSPLHFGNGTRLTVT.

The V gene is TRBV19, the J gene TRBJ1-2, with 7 bases that match TRBD1. CDR1 is LNHDA and CDR2 is SQIVND in the germline V gene (reference sequence). The junction had 4 bases not matched to a gene; V was cut back by 6 bases and J by 3 bases. This CDR3 spans 13 amino acids. The CDR3 nucleotides read TGTGCCAGTAGCGAGGGACAGTACTATGGCTACACCTTC. It codes for CASSEGQYYGYTF.

This chain links TRBV28 with TRBJ1-6, with D unresolved. Germline V gene sequence: CDR1 MDHEN, CDR2 SYDVKM. CDR3 length: 15 amino acids. Trimming took off 4 bases at V and 10 bases at J, with 17 bases between the two ends. The CDR3: CASSSSVKPLSPLHF. The CDR3, as DNA: TGTGCCAGCAGTTCCTCTGTTAAACCCCTATCACCCCTCCACTTT.

V and J are TRBV4-1 and TRBJ1-5; 10 bases are a match to TRBD1. The CDR3 is 16 residues long. With V trimmed by 1 base and J by 5 bases, 5 bases remained unmatched. Germline CDR1 is MGHRA and CDR2 is YSYEKL. In DNA, the CDR3 is TGCGCCAGCAGCCAAGTTTCCGGACAGGGGGATCAGCCCCAGCATTTT. It is translated as CASSQVSGQGDQPQHF.

The sample holds one count of this clone. The rearrangement links TRBV3-1 (or the pseudogene TRBV3-2) to TRBJ2-7, with TRBD1 identical over 9 bases. V trimming: 5 bases; J trimming: 5 bases; junction bases outside the gene matches: 10. Per germline, CDR1 LGHDT and CDR2 YNNKEL (reference sequence). This CDR3 comprises 15 residues. CDR3 in amino acids: CASSSMGQGKDEQYF. The CDR3 DNA follows: TGTGCCAGCAGCTCCATGGGACAGGGCAAAGACGAGCAGTACTTC.

The chain combines TRBV18 with TRBJ1-3; 10 positions match TRBD1. The CDR3 runs to 16 residues. The V and J ends lost 6 bases and 2 bases, in that order; junction bases with no gene match: 7. CDR1 KGHSH and CDR2 LQKENI come from the germline V gene. The CDR3 DNA reads as TGTGCCAGCTCTTCGACAGGGGGCGCAACTGGAAACACCATATATTTT. Translating gives CASSSTGGATGNTIYF.

The V gene is TRBV11-1, the J gene TRBJ1-1; the match to TRBD1 covers 7 bases. The CDR3 is 13 residues long. The germline V gene encodes CDR1 SGHAT and CDR2 FQDESV (reference sequence). Trimming at V came to 6 bases and at J to 5 bases, leaving 6 bases not matched to a gene. CDR3 protein: CASRPAGGTEAFF. The CDR3 DNA is TGTGCCAGCAGGCCTGCAGGGGGAACTGAAGCTTTCTTT.

CDR3 bases: TGTGCCAGTTCTGATAGCTACGAGCAGTACTTC. Encoded protein: CASSDSYEQYF. The chain couples TRBV19 to TRBJ2-7; D not certain. The CDR3 runs 11 residues. With 8 bases removed from V and 3 bases from J, the gap between germline ends came to 8 bases. Germline CDR1 and CDR2: LNHDA and SQIVND (reference sequence).

The chain couples TRBV11-2 to TRBJ1-3; D unresolved. The CDR3 runs 14 residues. Germline V CDR1 and CDR2: SGHAT, FQNNGV. V was pared by 4 bases and J by 4 bases, with 11 bases between. The CDR3 coding sequence is TGTGCCAGCAGCTGGTCCAGAGGGGGAAACACCATATATTTT. This sequence encodes CASSWSRGGNTIYF.

This rearrangement joins TRBV6-6 to TRBJ1-2, with 7 nucleotides matching TRBD1. The CDR3 is 13 amino acids. After removal of 5 bases from V and 5 bases from J, the junction contained 5 bases not matched to a gene. In germline, CDR1 is MNHNY, CDR2 SVGAGI (reference sequence). This CDR3 reads CASSAGTEYGYTF. The CDR3 DNA follows: TGTGCCAGCAGTGCCGGGACAGAATATGGCTACACCTTC.